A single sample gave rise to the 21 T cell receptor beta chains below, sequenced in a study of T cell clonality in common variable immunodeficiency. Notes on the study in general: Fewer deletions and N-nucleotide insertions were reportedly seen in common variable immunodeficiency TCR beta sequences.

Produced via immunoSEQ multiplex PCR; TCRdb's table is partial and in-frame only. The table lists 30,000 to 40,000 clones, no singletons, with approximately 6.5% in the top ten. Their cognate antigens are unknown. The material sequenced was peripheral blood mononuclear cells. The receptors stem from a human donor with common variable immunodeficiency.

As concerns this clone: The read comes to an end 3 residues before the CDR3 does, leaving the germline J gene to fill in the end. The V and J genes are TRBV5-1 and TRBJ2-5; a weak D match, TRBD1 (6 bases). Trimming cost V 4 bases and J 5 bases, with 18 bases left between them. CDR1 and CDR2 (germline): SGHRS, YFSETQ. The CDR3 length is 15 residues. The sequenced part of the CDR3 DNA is TGCGCCAGCAGCAACCAGGGGTACCTCGGGGAGACC. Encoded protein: CASSNQGYLGET. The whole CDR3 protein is CASSNQGYLGETQYF.

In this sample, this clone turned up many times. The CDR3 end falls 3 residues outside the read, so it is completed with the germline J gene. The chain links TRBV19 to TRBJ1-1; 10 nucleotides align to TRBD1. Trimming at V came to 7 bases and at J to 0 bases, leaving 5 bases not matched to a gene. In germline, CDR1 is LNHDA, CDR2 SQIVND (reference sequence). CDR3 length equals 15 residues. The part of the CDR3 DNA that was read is TGTGCCAGTATCGGGACAGGGGCAATGAACACTGAA. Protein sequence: CASIGTGAMNTE. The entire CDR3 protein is CASIGTGAMNTEAFF. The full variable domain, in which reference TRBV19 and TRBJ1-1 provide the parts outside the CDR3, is DGGITQSPKYLFRKEGQNVTLSCEQNLNHDAMYWYRQDPGQGLRLIYYSQIVNDFQKGDIAEGYSVSREKKESFPLTVTSAQKNPTAFYLCASIGTGAMNTEAFFGQGTRLTVV.

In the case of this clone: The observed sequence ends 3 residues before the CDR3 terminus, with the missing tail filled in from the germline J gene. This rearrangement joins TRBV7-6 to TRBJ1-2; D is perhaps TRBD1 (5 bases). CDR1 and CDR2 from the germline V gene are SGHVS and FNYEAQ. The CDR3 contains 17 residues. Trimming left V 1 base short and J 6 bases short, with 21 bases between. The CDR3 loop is CASSLDSAGLSTNGYTF. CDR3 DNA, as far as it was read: TGTGCCAGCAGCTTAGACTCTGCAGGGTTGTCAACGAATGGC. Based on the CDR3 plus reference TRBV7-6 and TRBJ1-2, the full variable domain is GAGVSQSPRYKVTKRGQDVALRCDPISGHVSLYWYRQALGQGPEFLTYFNYEAQQDKSGLPNDRFSAERPEGSISTLTIQRTEQRDSAMYRCASSLDSAGLSTNGYTFGSGTRLTVV.

The CDR3 loop reads CASTGRGAYNSPLHF. The part of the CDR3 DNA that was read is TGTGCCAGCACTGGCCGGGGGGCCTATAATTCACCC. This chain joins TRBV2 and TRBJ1-6; D may be TRBD1 (5 bases). Read sequence stops 3 residues before the CDR3 end, and the germline J gene provides the missing end. Deletions cut 7 bases from V and 2 bases from J, with 12 bases between. This CDR3 is built from 15 residues. Germline V lookup: CDR1 SNHLY, CDR2 FYNNEI.

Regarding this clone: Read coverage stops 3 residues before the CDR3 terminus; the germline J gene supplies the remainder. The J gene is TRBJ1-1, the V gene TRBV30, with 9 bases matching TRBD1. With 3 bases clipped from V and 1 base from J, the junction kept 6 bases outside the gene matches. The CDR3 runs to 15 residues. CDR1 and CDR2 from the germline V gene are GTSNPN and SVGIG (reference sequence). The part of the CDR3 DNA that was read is TGTGCCTGGAGGGGGGGACAGGGCTGGAACACTGAA. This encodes CAWRGGQGWNTE. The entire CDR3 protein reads CAWRGGQGWNTEAFF.

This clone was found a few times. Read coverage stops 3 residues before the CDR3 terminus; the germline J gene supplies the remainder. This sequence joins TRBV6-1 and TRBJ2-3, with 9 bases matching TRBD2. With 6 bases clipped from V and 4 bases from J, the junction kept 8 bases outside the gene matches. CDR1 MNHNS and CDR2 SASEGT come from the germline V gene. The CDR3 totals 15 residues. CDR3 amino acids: CASRELAGLPDTQYF. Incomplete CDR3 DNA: TGTGCCAGCAGGGAACTAGCGGGCCTCCCAGATACG.

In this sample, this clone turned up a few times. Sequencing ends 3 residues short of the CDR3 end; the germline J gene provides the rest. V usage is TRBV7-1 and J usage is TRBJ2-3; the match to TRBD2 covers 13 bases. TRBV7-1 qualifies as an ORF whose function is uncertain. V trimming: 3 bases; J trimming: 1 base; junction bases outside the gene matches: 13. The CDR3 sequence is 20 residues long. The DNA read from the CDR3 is TGTGCCAGCAGCTCGCCCGGACTAGCGGGGGTGAGGGCAGGCACAGATACG. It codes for CASSSPGLAGVRAGTDT. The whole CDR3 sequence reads CASSSPGLAGVRAGTDTQYF.

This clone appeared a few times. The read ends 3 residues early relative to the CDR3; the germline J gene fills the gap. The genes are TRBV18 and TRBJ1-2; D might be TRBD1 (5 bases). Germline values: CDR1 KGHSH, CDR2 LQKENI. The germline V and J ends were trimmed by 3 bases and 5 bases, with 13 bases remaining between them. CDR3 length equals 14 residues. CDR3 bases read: TGTGCCAGCTCACCGGACAAGGCGAGTTATGGC. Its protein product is CASSPDKASYG. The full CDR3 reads CASSPDKASYGYTF.

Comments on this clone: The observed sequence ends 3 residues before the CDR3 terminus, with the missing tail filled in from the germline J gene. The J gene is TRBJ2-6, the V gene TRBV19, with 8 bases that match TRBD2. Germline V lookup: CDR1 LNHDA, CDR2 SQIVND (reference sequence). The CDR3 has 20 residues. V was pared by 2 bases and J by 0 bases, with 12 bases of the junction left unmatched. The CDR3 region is CASSIKRFGGGPSGANVLTF. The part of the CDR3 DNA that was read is TGTGCCAGTAGTATAAAACGTTTCGGCGGGGGGCCCTCTGGGGCCAACGTC.

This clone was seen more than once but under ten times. The CDR3 loop reads CASSPTGAGTGELFF. CDR3 DNA (partial): TGTGCCAGCAGCCCCACAGGGGCGGGCACCGGGGAG. The chain uses TRBV7-9 and TRBJ2-2, with 7 bases fitting TRBD1. The sequenced fragment ends 3 residues before the CDR3 boundary, so the rest is inferred from the germline J gene. The V gene's germline CDR1 is SEHNR and CDR2 FQNEAQ (reference sequence). This CDR3 region has 15 residues. V gave up 5 bases and J gave up 4 bases; unmatched junction bases: 7.

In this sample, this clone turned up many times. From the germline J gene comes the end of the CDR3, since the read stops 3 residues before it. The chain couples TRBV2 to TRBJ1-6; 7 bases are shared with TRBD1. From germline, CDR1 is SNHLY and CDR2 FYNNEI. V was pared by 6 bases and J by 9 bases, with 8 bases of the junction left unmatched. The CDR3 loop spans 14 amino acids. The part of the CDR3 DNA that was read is TGTGCCAGCAGCGATGACAGGGATGCTTCACCC. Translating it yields CASSDDRDASP. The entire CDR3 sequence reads CASSDDRDASPLHF.

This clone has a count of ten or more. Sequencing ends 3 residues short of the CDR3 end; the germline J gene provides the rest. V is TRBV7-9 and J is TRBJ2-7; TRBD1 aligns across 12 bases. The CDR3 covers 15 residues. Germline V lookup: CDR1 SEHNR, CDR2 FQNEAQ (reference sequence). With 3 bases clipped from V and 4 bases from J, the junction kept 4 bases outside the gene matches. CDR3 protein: CASSLGQGARYEQYF. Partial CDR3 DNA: TGTGCCAGCAGCTTGGGACAGGGGGCGCGGTACGAG. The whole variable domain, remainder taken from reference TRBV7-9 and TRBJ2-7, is DTGVSQNPRHKITKRGQNVTFRCDPISEHNRLYWYRQTLGQGPEFLTYFQNEAQLEKSRLLSDRFSAERPKGSFSTLEIQRTEQGDSAMYLCASSLGQGARYEQYFGPGTRLTVT.

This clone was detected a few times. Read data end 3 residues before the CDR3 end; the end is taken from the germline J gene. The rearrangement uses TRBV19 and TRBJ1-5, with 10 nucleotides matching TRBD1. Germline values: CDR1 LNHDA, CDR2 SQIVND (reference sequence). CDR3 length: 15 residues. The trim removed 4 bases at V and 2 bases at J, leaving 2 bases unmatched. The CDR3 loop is CASSTGTGGNQPQHF. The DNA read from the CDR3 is TGTGCCAGTAGTACCGGGACAGGGGGCAATCAGCCC.

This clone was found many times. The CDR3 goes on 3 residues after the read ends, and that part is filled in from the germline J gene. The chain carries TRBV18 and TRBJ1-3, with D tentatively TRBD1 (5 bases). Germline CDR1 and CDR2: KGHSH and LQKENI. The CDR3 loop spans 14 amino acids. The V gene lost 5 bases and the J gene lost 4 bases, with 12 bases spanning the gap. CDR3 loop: CASSTQGSGNTIYF. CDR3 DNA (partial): TGTGCCAGCTCAACGCAGGGTTCGGGAAACACC.

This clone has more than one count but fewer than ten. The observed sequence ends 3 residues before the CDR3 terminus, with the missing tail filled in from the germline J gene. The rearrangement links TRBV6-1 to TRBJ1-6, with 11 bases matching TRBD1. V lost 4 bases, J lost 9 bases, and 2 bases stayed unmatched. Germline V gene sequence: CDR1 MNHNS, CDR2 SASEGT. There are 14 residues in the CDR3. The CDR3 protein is CASSGGTGGSPLHF. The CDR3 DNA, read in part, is TGTGCCAGCAGTGGGGGGACAGGGGGTTCACCC.

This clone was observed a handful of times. The sequenced part of the CDR3 DNA is TGTGCCAGCTCACCAGGGACAGGGGCTGACAATCAGCCC. Translation: CASSPGTGADNQP. The entire CDR3 protein reads CASSPGTGADNQPQHF. V usage is TRBV18 and J usage is TRBJ1-5, with 10 bases fitting TRBD1. Read sequence stops 3 residues before the CDR3 end, and the germline J gene provides the missing end. Germline CDR1 is KGHSH and CDR2 is LQKENI. V shed 2 bases and J 3 bases; nucleotides not matched to a gene: 4. This CDR3 has 16 residues.

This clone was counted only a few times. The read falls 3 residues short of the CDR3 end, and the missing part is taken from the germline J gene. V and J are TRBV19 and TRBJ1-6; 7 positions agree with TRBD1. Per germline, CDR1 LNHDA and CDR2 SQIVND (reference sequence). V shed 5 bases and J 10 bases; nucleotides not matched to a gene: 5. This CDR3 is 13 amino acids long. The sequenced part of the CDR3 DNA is TGTGCCAGTAGTGGAGACAGGGAGTCACCC. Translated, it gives CASSGDRESP. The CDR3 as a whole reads CASSGDRESPLHF.

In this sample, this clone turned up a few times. The CDR3 is CASSTQGAGDTEAFF. Partial CDR3 DNA: TGTGCCAGTAGTACACAGGGAGCTGGGGACACTGAA. The chain employs TRBV19 and TRBJ1-1; possible D gene TRBD1, 6 bases. The CDR3 is cut off 3 residues early in the read; its end comes from the germline J gene. Germline values: CDR1 LNHDA, CDR2 SQIVND (reference sequence). Trimming removed 4 bases at V and 3 bases at J, with 15 bases between. The length of the CDR3 is 15 residues. The variable domain in full, completed from reference TRBV19 and TRBJ1-1, reads DGGITQSPKYLFRKEGQNVTLSCEQNLNHDAMYWYRQDPGQGLRLIYYSQIVNDFQKGDIAEGYSVSREKKESFPLTVTSAQKNPTAFYLCASSTQGAGDTEAFFGQGTRLTVV.

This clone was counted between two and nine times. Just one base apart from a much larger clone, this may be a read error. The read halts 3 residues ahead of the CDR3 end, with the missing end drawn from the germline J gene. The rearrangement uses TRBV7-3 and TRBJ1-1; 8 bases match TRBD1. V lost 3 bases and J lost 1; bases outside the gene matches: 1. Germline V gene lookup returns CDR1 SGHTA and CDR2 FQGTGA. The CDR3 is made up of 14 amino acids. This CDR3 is CASSLGQANTEAFF. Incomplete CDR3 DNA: TGTGCCAGCAGCTTGGGACAGGCGAACACTGAA.

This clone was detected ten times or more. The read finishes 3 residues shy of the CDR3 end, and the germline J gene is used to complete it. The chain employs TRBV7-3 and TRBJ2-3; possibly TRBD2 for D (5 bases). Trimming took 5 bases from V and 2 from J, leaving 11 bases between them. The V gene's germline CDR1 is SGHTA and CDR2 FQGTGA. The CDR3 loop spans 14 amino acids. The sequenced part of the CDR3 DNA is TGTGCCAGCAGCCCCGGACTGACCACAGATACG. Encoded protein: CASSPGLTTDT. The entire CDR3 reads CASSPGLTTDTQYF. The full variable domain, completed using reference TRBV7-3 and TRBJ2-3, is GAGVSQTPSNKVTEKGKYVELRCDPISGHTALYWYRQSLGQGPEFLIYFQGTGAADDSGLPNDRFFAVRPEGSVSTLKIQRTERGDSAVYLCASSPGLTTDTQYFGPGTRLTVL.

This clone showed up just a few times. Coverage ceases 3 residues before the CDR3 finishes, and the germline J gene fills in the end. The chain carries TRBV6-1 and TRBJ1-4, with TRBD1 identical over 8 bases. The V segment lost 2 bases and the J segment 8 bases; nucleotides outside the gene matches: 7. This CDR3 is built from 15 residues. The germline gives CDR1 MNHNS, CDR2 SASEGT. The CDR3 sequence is CASSESQTGGEKLFF. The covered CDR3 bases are TGTGCCAGCAGTGAATCTCAAACAGGGGGGGAAAAA.